The clone carrying this T cell receptor beta chain was detected once. Antigen: not known. This sample is part of a study of cytomegalovirus exposure and HLA in healthy donors. Regarding the study as a whole: Fewer N-insertions than the approximately 700-donor mean were reportedly shown by an Asian-associated ancestry cluster in a later analysis. The study listed some 160 cytomegalovirus-associated TCR beta chains.

V lost 6 bases to trimming and J lost 4 bases; unmatched junction nucleotides: 13. The CDR3 consists of 18 residues. The germline V gene has CDR1 SGHVS and CDR2 FQNEAQ. The PCR contained 60 Vbeta and 13 Jbeta primers. Data came from immunoSEQ multiplex PCR; TCRdb stores just in-frame clones and leaves some out. The data contain approximately 100,000 clones, about 79% of them singletons. The rearrangement links TRBV7-8 to TRBJ2-3; 13 bases align to TRBD2. The receptor comes from a man aged 45-65 years in good health and CMV-seropositive. Sequenced input: PBMCs. In nucleotides, the CDR3 is TGTGCCAGCAGGCGCACTAGCGGGGGGGCCTCGGGGCCAGATACGCAGTATTTT. This codes for CASRRTSGGASGPDTQYF.